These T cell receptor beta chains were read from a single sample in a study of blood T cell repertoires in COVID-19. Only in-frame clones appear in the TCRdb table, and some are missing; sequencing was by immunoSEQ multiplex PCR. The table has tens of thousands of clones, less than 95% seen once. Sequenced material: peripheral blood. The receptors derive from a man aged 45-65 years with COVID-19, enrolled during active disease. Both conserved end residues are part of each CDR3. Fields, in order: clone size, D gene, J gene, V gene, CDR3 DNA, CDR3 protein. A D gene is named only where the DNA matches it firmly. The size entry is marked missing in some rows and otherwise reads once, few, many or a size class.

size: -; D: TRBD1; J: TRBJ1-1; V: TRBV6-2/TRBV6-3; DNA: TGTGCCAGCAGTTACAACTCGGGGACAGGGAACACTGAAGCTTTCTTT; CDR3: CASSYNSGTGNTEAFF
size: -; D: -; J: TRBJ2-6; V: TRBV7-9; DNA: TGTGCCAGCAGCCGAGCTGGCGGCTACTCTGGGGCCAACGTCCTGACTTTC; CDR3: CASSRAGGYSGANVLTF
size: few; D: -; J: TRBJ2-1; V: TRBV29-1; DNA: TGCAGCGTTGGATCCGGGAATGAGCAGTTCTTC; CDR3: CSVGSGNEQFF
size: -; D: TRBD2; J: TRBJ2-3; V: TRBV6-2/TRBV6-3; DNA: TGTGCCAGCAGTCTAGCGGACACAGATACGCAGTATTTT; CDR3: CASSLADTDTQYF
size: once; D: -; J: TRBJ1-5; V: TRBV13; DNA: TGTGCCAGCAGCACAGGGACGAATCAGCCCCAGCATTTT; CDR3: CASSTGTNQPQHF
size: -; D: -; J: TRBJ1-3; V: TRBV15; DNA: TGTGCCACCAGCAGAGATCGGGGGGGAGGGAACACCATATATTTT; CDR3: CATSRDRGGGNTIYF
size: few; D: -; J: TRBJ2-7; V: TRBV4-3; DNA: TGCGCCAGCAGCCGGACAATAGGGGCGGCTCAGTACTTC; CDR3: CASSRTIGAAQYF
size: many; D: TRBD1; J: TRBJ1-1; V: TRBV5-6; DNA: TGTGCCAGCAGCTTGGGGGGGACAGTGCACTTTGAAGCTTTCTTT; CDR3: CASSLGGTVHFEAFF
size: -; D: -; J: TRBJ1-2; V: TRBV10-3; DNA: TGTGCCATCGGGGCAGGAACTAACTATGGCTACACCTTC; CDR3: CAIGAGTNYGYTF
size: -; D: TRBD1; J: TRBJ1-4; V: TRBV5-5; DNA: TGTGCCAGCAGACGACAGGGGGGTGATGAAAAACTGTTTTTT; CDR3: CASRRQGGDEKLFF
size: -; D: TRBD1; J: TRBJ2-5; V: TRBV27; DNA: TGTGCCAGCAGTGCGTCAGGGGGAGAGACCCAGTACTTC; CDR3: CASSASGGETQYF
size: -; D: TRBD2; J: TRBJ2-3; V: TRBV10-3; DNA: TGTGCCATCAGTGACCCGGCGGGAGGGCGGAGCACAGATACGCAGTATTTT; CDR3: CAISDPAGGRSTDTQYF
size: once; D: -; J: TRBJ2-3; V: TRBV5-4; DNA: TGTGCCAGCTTCCAGCGGGGCACAGATACGCAGTATTTT; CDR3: CASFQRGTDTQYF
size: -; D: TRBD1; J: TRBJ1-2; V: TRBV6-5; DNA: TGTGCCAGCAGCTACCGGGACAGCGGACGCGACGGCCAAACCTTC; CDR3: CASSYRDSGRDGQTF
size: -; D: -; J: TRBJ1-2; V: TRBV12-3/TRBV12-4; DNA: TGTGCCAGCAGTTTCAGGTTCACTGGCTACACCTTC; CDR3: CASSFRFTGYTF
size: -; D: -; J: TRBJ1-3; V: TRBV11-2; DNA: TGTGCCAGCAGCTTTTCAGGGGCTGGAAACACCATATATTTT; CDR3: CASSFSGAGNTIYF